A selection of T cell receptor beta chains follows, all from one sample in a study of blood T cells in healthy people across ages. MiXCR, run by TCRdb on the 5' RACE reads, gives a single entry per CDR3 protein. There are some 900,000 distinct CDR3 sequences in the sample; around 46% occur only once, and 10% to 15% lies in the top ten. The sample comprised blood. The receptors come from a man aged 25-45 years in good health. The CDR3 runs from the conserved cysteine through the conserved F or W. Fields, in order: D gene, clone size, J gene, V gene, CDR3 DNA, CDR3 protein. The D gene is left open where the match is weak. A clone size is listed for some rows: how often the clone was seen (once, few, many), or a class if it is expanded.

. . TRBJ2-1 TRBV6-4 TGTGCCAGCTCACCCGGTTCCAGCGGTGAGCAGTTCTTC CASSPGSSGEQFF
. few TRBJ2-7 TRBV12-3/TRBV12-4 TGTGCCAGCAGTTGGGAAAGGGCCGGCTACGAGCAGTACTTC CASSWERAGYEQYF
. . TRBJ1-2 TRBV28 TGTGCCAGCAGTGGGGGCGGATATAACTATGGCTACACCTTC CASSGGGYNYGYTF
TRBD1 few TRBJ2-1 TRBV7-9 TGTGCCAGCAGCTTCCCTTTACGGACAGGAGACAATGAGCAGTTCTTC CASSFPLRTGDNEQFF
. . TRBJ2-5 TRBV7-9 TGTGCCAGCAGCTTAGCGACTGGATTCGAGACCCAGTACTTC CASSLATGFETQYF
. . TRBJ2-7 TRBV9 TGTGCCAGCAGCGTAGGGCACGGAAGCTCCTACGAGCAGTACTTC CASSVGHGSSYEQYF
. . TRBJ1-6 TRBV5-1 TGCGCCAGCAGCGTCCAGGGTAATAATTCACCCCTCCACTTT CASSVQGNNSPLHF
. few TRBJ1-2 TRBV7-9 TGTGCCAGCAGCGCCCGGACAGCTAACTATGGCTACACCTTC CASSARTANYGYTF
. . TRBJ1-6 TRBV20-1 TGCAGTGCTGAGGGAGCGGGGGTCTCACCCCTCCACTTT CSAEGAGVSPLHF
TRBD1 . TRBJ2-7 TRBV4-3 TGCGCCAGCAGCCAAGACGGGACAGGAATCGCCTACGAGCAGTACTTC CASSQDGTGIAYEQYF
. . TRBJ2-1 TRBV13 TGTGCCAGCAGCTTAGGCCTGGAGGATGAGCAGTTCTTC CASSLGLEDEQFF
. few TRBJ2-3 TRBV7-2 TGTGCCAGCAGCTTAGAGCTCAGAGCTACGCAGTATTTT CASSLELRATQYF
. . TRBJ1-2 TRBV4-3 TGCGCCAGCAGGTCCCAGGGTGGAGGCTACACCTTC CASRSQGGGYTF
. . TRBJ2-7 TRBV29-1 TGCAGCGTGCGGGACAGTTACAATGAGCAGTACTTC CSVRDSYNEQYF
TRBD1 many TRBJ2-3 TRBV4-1 TGCGCCAGCAGCCAAGAAGGGGCGGGTACAGGGACAGGGGGCCCCAAGGATACGCAGTATTTT CASSQEGAGTGTGGPKDTQYF
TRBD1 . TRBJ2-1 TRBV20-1 TGCAGTGTCCCGGACAGGGCAAGCTACAATGAGCAGTTCTTC CSVPDRASYNEQFF
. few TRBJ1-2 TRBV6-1 TGTGCCAGCAGTGAAGCGGTGGGGGTGGGTGGCTACACCTTC CASSEAVGVGGYTF
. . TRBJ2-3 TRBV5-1 TGCGCCAGCAGCTCACGGTTGAGTACCTCAGATACGCAGTATTTT CASSSRLSTSDTQYF
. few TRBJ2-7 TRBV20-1 TGCAGGGGCTCGGACGGATCCTACGAGCAGTACTTC CRGSDGSYEQYF
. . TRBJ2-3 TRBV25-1 TGTGCCAGCAGTGAAGGGATCACAGATACGCAGTATTTT CASSEGITDTQYF
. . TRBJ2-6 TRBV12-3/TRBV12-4 TGTGCCAGCAGTCGCCCGGGACTCCGTGTGTCTGGGGCCAACGTCCTGACTTTC CASSRPGLRVSGANVLTF
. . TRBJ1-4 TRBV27 TGTGCCAGCATGCCGGCGGGCTATGAAAAACTGTTTTTT CASMPAGYEKLFF
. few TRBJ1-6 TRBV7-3 TGTGCCAGCACCGAAGGGGCTCCTTCACCCCTCCACTTT CASTEGAPSPLHF
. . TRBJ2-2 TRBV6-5 TGTGCCAGCAGTTACTCGCAGGGGCGTAACACCGGGGAGCTGTTTTTT CASSYSQGRNTGELFF
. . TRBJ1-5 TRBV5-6 TGTGCCAGCAGCTTGGCCGCATCCGGGCCCCAGCATTTT CASSLAASGPQHF
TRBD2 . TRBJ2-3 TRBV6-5 TGTGCCAGCAGCCTGGCTAGCGGGGTTTGGGATACGCAGTATTTT CASSLASGVWDTQYF
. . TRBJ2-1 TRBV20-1 TGCAGTGCTCCCCGTCCGGGGGCCGTCAATGAGCAGTTCTTC CSAPRPGAVNEQFF
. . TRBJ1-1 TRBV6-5 TGTGCCAGCTGCACATCCTCCCTGGGAAACACTGAAGCTTTCTTT CASCTSSLGNTEAFF
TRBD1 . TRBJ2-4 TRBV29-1 TGCAGCGCCCTGACAGGGGCCAAAAACATTCAGTACTTC CSALTGAKNIQYF
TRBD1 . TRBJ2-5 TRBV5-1 TGCGCCAGCAGCGTGGGGACAGGGGATGTGGAGACCCAGTACTTC CASSVGTGDVETQYF